The entry below describes one TCR beta chain. The antigen is not known. Assay: immunoSEQ multiplex PCR; the TCRdb copy retains only in-frame clones and omits some. Among about 220,000 clones listed, about 86% were seen once. CDR3 length: 14 amino acids. Trimming stripped 0 bases from V and 4 bases from J, with 9 bases between. Germline loops: CDR1 SGHTA, CDR2 FQGNSA. These data originate in a study of cytomegalovirus exposure and HLA in healthy donors. Study details: The approximately 120 validation repertoires, a later analysis reported, used the same platform as the approximately 670 first-cohort repertoires. Study observations and caveats: As confirmed in vitro, a few CMV-associated chains were specific for CMV antigens. Altogether, 150 to 200 TCR beta chains were recorded as cytomegalovirus-associated.

The TCR sequence derives from a woman in her late teens or twenties in good health and CMV-seronegative. The specimen was PBMCs. The chain employs TRBV7-2 and TRBJ1-1; D gene unclear. CDR3 sequence: CASSLASGRTEAFF. The CDR3 nucleotides are TGTGCCAGCAGCTTAGCTTCTGGGCGCACTGAAGCTTTCTTT.